Below are 18 T cell receptor beta chains sequenced from a single sample in a study of blood T cell repertoires in COVID-19. Repertoires were generated with immunoSEQ multiplex PCR, while TCRdb's copy carries only in-frame clones and drops some. The repertoire holds about 140,000 clones, 65% to 80% seen once, with approximately 16% in the top ten. Sequenced sample: peripheral blood. The receptors were sampled from a man between 50 and 59 years old with acute or convalescent COVID-19.

This clone was detected only a few times. J is TRBJ2-1 and V is TRBV29-1, with 12 bases fitting TRBD2. The CDR3 consists of 19 residues. CDR1 is SQVTM, CDR2 ANQGSEA, per germline. With 6 bases clipped from V and 0 bases from J, the junction kept 15 bases outside the gene matches. Here the CDR3 reads CSVVTDTSGGLSSYNEQFF. The CDR3 DNA follows: TGCAGCGTCGTAACCGATACTAGCGGGGGGCTCAGCTCCTACAATGAGCAGTTCTTC.

This chain links TRBV18 with TRBJ1-1; 8 bases agree with TRBD1. The CDR3 is 14 residues long. The ends lost 7 bases at V and 1 base at J; junction bases unmatched: 5. CDR1 and CDR2 from the germline V gene are KGHSH and LQKENI. The CDR3 coding sequence is TGTGCCAGCTTTCCGACAGGGGCGAACACTGAAGCTTTCTTT. It specifies CASFPTGANTEAFF.

The CDR3 protein is CASSLELVLAGGYSYEQYF. The CDR3 DNA sequence: TGTGCCAGCAGCTTAGAGTTGGTGCTAGCGGGGGGGTACTCCTACGAGCAGTACTTC. The chain is built from TRBV11-2 and TRBJ2-7, with TRBD2 identical over 12 bases. The CDR3 totals 19 residues. Trimming cost V 0 bases and J 0 bases; bases outside gene matches: 9. The germline gives CDR1 SGHAT, CDR2 FQNNGV.

The rearrangement joins TRBV7-6 to TRBJ1-1; D gene ambiguous. Germline V gene data show CDR1 as SGHVS and CDR2 as FNYEAQ. With 2 bases removed from V and 1 base from J, the gap between germline ends came to 5 bases. This CDR3 has 13 residues. The CDR3 DNA reads as TGTGCCAGCAGCTTAACTGAGAACACTGAAGCTTTCTTT. It encodes CASSLTENTEAFF.

This rearrangement joins TRBV5-1 to TRBJ1-1; D unclear. Trimming removed 1 base at V and 0 bases at J, with 10 bases between. The CDR3 contains 15 residues. The germline V gene encodes CDR1 SGHRS and CDR2 YFSETQ. The CDR3 here is CASSLIWPMNTEAFF. CDR3 bases: TGCGCCAGCAGCTTGATATGGCCCATGAACACTGAAGCTTTCTTT.

The CDR3 bases are TGTGCCAGCAGTGAAAATAGCATCCCTAATGAAAAACTGTTTTTT. Encoded protein: CASSENSIPNEKLFF. The V call is TRBV6-1, the J call TRBJ1-4, with D uncertain. Germline assignment: CDR1 MNHNS and CDR2 SASEGT. V dropped 2 bases and J dropped 3 bases, with 10 bases sitting between them. CDR3 size: 15 residues.

The chain joins TRBV4-1 to TRBJ2-3, with 9 bases fitting TRBD1. Trimming at V came to 4 bases and at J to 2 bases, leaving 10 bases not matched to a gene. CDR1 and CDR2 from the germline V gene are MGHRA and YSYEKL. The CDR3 contains 17 residues. The CDR3 DNA sequence: TGCGCCAGCAGCCCATACGACCGGGACAGGGACACAGATACGCAGTATTTT. Amino acid sequence: CASSPYDRDRDTDTQYF.

The rearrangement uses TRBV9 and TRBJ2-2; D is ambiguous. V was cut by 2 bases and J by 2 bases, with 7 bases left in between. Looked up from germline, CDR1 is SGDLS and CDR2 is YYNGEE. The length of the CDR3 is 14 residues. CDR3 amino acids: CASSVGTNTGELFF. In nucleotides, the CDR3 is TGTGCCAGCAGCGTCGGTACTAACACCGGGGAGCTGTTTTTT.

With regard to this clone: Other nucleotide sequences from this sample produce the same CDR3. CDR3 in amino acids: CASSVGDRGNTIYF. For the CDR3, the DNA is TGTGCCAGCAGCGTAGGGGACAGGGGAAACACCATATATTTT. The rearrangement links TRBV9 to TRBJ1-3; 8 bases agree with TRBD1. The germline gives CDR1 SGDLS, CDR2 YYNGEE. Trimming took 0 bases from V and 4 from J; bases not matched to a gene: 0. The CDR3 runs to 14 residues.

The chain uses TRBV18 and TRBJ2-2; 8 bases are shared with TRBD1. The junction had 11 bases not matched to a gene; V was cut back by 1 base and J by 7 bases. The CDR3 is made up of 17 amino acids. From germline, CDR1 is KGHSH and CDR2 LQKENI. The CDR3 protein is CASSPLLEQGVGGELFF. The CDR3 coding sequence is TGTGCCAGCTCACCACTTTTGGAACAGGGGGTCGGCGGGGAGCTGTTTTTT.

V is TRBV4-1 and J is TRBJ1-2, with TRBD1 matching over 10 bases. With V trimmed by 4 bases and J by 0 bases, 8 bases remained unmatched. CDR1 MGHRA and CDR2 YSYEKL come from the germline V gene. This CDR3 spans 17 amino acids. The CDR3 reads CASSRVPGQGTNYGYTF. CDR3 nucleotides: TGCGCCAGCAGCCGCGTCCCGGGACAGGGGACTAACTATGGCTACACCTTC.

The chain recombines TRBV10-3 with TRBJ2-6; TRBD1 aligns across 7 bases. This CDR3 spans 16 amino acids. Germline loops: CDR1 ENHRY, CDR2 SYGVKD. J lost 0 bases, V lost 10 bases, and 9 bases had no gene match. DNA for the CDR3: TGTGCCACTTCGACAGGGAGAAACTCTGGGGCCAACGTCCTGACTTTC. It is translated as CATSTGRNSGANVLTF.

The chain carries TRBV19 and TRBJ2-7, with 7 bases fitting TRBD1. Germline V CDR1 and CDR2: LNHDA, SQIVND (reference sequence). The trim removed 4 bases at V and 3 bases at J, leaving 3 bases unmatched. The CDR3 runs to 13 residues. CDR3 sequence reads: CASSRQGFYEQYF. Here the CDR3 DNA reads TGTGCCAGTAGTAGACAGGGATTCTACGAGCAGTACTTC.

The CDR3 loop reads CASNPSPSVAGELFF. For the CDR3, the DNA is TGTGCCAGCAACCCCTCCCCGAGCGTGGCCGGGGAGCTGTTTTTT. The chain is built from TRBV27 and TRBJ2-2; D unclear. CDR1 is MNHEY and CDR2 is SMNVEV in the germline V gene (reference sequence). The CDR3 is 15 residues long. V shed 7 bases and J shed 6 bases, with 18 bases lying between them.

V gene TRBV5-6 combines with J gene TRBJ1-2, with 11 positions matching TRBD1. Germline CDR1 is SGHDT and CDR2 is YYEEEE. With 1 base clipped from V and 9 bases from J, the junction kept 8 bases outside the gene matches. The CDR3 contains 15 residues. The CDR3 spells CASSLFLDRGLSYTF. The CDR3 region has the DNA TGTGCCAGCAGCTTGTTTTTGGACAGGGGGCTGAGCTACACCTTC.

The V and J genes are TRBV7-6 and TRBJ2-3; 9 bases are shared with TRBD2. Trimming cost V 2 bases and J 4 bases; bases outside gene matches: 7. Germline CDR1 is SGHVS and CDR2 is FNYEAQ. The CDR3 length is 16 residues. The DNA of the CDR3 is TGTGCCAGCAGCTTAAGAGCGGGGGGAGGCCCAGATACGCAGTATTTT. It codes for CASSLRAGGGPDTQYF.

This chain connects TRBV10-3 to TRBJ2-3; D ambiguous. This CDR3 region has 12 residues. Trimming left V 7 bases short and J 4 bases short, with 9 bases between. Germline-derived CDR1 and CDR2 are ENHRY and SYGVKD. CDR3 sequence: CAITGSADTQYF. CDR3 coding DNA: TGTGCCATCACCGGGTCCGCAGATACGCAGTATTTT.

This clone has just one count. The chain combines TRBV18 with TRBJ2-5; 13 positions agree with TRBD2. The CDR3 is made up of 17 amino acids. With V trimmed by 6 bases and J by 0 bases, 7 bases remained unmatched. Looked up from germline, CDR1 is KGHSH and CDR2 is LQKENI. CDR3 coding DNA: TGTGCCAGCTCCCGACTAGCGGGGGGTATAAACCAAGAGACCCAGTACTTC. It specifies CASSRLAGGINQETQYF.